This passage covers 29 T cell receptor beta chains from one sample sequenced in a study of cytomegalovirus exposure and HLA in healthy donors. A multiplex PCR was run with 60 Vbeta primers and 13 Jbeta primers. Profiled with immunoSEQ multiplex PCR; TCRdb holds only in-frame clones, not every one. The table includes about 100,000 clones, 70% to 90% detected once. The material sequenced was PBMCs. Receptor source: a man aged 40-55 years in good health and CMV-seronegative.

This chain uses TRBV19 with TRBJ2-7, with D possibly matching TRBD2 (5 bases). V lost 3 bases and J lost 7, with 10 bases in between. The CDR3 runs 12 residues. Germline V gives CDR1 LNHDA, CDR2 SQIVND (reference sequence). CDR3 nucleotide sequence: TGTGCCAGTAGTATGGGCTCGGGGGAGCAGTACTTC. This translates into CASSMGSGEQYF.

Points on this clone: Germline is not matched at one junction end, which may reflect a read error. DNA of the CDR3: TGTGCCAACAGTCGGGGGAACTATGGCTACACCTTC. Translating it yields CANSRGNYGYTF. V and J are TRBV27 and TRBJ1-2; weak D call: TRBD1 (5 bases). This CDR3 spans 12 amino acids. The V gene's germline CDR1 is MNHEY and CDR2 SMNVEV (reference sequence).

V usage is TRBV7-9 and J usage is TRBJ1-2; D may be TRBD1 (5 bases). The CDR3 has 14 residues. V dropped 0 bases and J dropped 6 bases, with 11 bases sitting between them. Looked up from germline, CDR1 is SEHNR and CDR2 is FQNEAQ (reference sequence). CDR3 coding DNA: TGTGCCAGCAGCTTAGCTGGGGGGATGGATGGCTACACCTTC. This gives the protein CASSLAGGMDGYTF. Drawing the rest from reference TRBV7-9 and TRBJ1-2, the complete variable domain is DTGVSQNPRHKITKRGQNVTFRCDPISEHNRLYWYRQTLGQGPEFLTYFQNEAQLEKSRLLSDRFSAERPKGSFSTLEIQRTEQGDSAMYLCASSLAGGMDGYTFGSGTRLTVV.

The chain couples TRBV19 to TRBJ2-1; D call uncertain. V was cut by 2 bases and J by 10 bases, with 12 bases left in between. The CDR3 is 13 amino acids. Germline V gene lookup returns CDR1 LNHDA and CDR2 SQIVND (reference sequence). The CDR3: CASSIPAATEQFF. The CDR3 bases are TGTGCCAGTAGTATACCTGCGGCGACCGAGCAGTTCTTC.

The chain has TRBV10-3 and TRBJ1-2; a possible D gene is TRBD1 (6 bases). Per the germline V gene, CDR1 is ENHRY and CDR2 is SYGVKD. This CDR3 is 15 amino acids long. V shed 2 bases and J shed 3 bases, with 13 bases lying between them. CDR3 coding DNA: TGTGCCATCAGTGAGGTCGGGGGGCTTCACTATGGCTACACCTTC. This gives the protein CAISEVGGLHYGYTF.

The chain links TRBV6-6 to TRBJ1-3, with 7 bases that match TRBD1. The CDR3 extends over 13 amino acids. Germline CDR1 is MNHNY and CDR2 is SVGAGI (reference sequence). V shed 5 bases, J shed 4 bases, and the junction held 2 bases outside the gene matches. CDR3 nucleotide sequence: TGTGCCAGCAGTGGGACAGCCGGAAACACCATATATTTT. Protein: CASSGTAGNTIYF.

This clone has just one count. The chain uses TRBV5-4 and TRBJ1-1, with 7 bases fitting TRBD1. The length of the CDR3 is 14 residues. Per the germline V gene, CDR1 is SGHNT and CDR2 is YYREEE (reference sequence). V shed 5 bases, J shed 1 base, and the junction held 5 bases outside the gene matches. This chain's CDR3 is CASSFGQANTEAFF. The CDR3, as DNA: TGTGCCAGCAGTTTCGGACAGGCGAACACTGAAGCTTTCTTT.

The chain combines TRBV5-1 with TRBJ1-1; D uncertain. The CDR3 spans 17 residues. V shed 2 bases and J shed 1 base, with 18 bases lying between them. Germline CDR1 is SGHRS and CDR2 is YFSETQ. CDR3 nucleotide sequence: TGCGCCAGCAGCTTCTTAAACAACCTGAACAGGAACACTGAAGCTTTCTTT. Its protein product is CASSFLNNLNRNTEAFF.

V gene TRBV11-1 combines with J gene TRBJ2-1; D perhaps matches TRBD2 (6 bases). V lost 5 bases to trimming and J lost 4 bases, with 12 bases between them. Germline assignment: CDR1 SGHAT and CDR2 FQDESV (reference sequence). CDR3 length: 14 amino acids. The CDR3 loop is CASSHGRGYNEQFF. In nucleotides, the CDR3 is TGTGCCAGCAGCCACGGGCGGGGATACAATGAGCAGTTCTTC. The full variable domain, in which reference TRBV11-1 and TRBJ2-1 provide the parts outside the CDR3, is EAEVAQSPRYKITEKSQAVAFWCDPISGHATLYWYRQILGQGPELLVQFQDESVVDDSQLPKDRFSAERLKGVDSTLKIQPAELGDSAMYLCASSHGRGYNEQFFGPGTRLTVL.

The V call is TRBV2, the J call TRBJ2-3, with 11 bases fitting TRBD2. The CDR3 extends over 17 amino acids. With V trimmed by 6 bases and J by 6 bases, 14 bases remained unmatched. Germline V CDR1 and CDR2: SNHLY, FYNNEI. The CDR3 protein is CASSLGLSSGGADTQYF. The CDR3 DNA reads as TGTGCCAGCAGCCTGGGCCTAAGTAGCGGGGGGGCGGATACGCAGTATTTT.

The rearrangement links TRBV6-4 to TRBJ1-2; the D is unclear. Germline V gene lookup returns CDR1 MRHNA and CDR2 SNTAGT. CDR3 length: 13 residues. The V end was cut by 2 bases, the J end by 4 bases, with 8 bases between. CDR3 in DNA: TGTGCCAGCAGTGACGGCGGCCCCTATGGCTACACCTTC. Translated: CASSDGGPYGYTF.

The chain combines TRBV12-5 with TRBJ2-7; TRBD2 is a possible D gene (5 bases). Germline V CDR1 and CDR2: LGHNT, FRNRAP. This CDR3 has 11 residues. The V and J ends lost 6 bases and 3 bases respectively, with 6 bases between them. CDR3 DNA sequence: TGTGCTAGTGGCCGGGGCTACGAGCAGTACTTC. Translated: CASGRGYEQYF.

The CDR3 loop is CASSSYSYEQYF. In nucleotides, the CDR3 is TGTGCCAGCAGCTCGTACTCCTACGAGCAGTACTTC. The V gene is TRBV11-1, the J gene TRBJ2-7; D is unresolved. CDR3 size: 12 residues. V was cut by 4 bases and J by 0 bases, with 4 bases left in between. Germline V gene lookup returns CDR1 SGHAT and CDR2 FQDESV (reference sequence). Supplemented by reference TRBV11-1 and TRBJ2-7, the full variable domain reads EAEVAQSPRYKITEKSQAVAFWCDPISGHATLYWYRQILGQGPELLVQFQDESVVDDSQLPKDRFSAERLKGVDSTLKIQPAELGDSAMYLCASSSYSYEQYFGPGTRLTVT.

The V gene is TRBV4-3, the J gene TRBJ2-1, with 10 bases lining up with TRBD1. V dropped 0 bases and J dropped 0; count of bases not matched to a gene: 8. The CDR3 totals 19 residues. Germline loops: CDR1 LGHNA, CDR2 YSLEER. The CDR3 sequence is CASSQDWDRGLSSYNEQFF. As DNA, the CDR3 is TGCGCCAGCAGCCAAGATTGGGACAGGGGCCTCAGCTCCTACAATGAGCAGTTCTTC.

The CDR3 DNA is TGCGCCAGCAGCCAAGACCCCGGAGGGTTTAATGAAAAACTGTTTTTT. Its protein product is CASSQDPGGFNEKLFF. The gene calls are TRBV4-3 and TRBJ1-4; unclear D gene. The germline CDR1 and CDR2 sequences are LGHNA and YSLEER. The V gene lost 0 bases and the J gene lost 4 bases, with 12 bases spanning the gap. This CDR3 spans 16 amino acids.

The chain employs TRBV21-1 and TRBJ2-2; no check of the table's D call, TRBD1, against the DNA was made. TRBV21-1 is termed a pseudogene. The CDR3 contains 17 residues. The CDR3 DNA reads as TGTGCCAGCAGCAAAGGGAACCGGGACAGGGACACCGGGGAGCTGTTTTTT. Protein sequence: CASSKGNRDRDTGELFF.

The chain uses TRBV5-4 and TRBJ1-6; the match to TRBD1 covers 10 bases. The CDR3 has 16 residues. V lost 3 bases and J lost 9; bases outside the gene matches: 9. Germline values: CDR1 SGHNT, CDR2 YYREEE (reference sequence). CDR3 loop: CASSSDRGFGGSPLHF. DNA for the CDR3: TGTGCCAGCAGCTCGGACAGGGGGTTCGGAGGTTCACCCCTCCACTTT.

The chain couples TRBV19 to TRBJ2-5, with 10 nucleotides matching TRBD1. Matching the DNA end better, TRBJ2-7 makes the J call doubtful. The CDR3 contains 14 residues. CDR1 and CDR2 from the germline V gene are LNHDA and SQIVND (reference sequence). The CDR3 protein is CASSRGQGTHEQYF. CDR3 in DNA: TGTGCCAGTAGCCGGGGACAGGGGACCCACGAGCAGTACTTC.

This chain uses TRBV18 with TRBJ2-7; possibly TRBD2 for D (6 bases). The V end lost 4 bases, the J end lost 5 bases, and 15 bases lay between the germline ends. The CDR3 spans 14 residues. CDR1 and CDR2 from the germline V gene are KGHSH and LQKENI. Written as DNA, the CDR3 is TGTGCCAGCTCACTTGGGGACTCCATCAACGAGCAGTACTTC. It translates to CASSLGDSINEQYF.

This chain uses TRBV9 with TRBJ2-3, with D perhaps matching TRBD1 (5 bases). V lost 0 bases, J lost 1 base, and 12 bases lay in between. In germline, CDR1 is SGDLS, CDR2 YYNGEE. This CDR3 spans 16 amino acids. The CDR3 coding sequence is TGTGCCAGCAGCGTAGTTCCACAGGTCGGCACAGATACGCAGTATTTT. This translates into CASSVVPQVGTDTQYF.

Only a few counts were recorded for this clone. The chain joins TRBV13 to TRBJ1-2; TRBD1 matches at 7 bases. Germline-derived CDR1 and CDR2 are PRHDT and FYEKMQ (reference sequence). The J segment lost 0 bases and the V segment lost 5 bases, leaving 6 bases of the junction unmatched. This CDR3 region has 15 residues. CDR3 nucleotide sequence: TGTGCCAGCAGCCCAGGACAGGTCACTAACTATGGCTACACCTTC. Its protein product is CASSPGQVTNYGYTF.

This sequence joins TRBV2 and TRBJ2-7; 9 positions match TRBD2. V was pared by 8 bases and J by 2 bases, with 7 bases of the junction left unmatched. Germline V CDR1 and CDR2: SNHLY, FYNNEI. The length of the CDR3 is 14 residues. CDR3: CASQLGTSTYEQYF. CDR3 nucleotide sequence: TGTGCCAGCCAGTTGGGGACTAGCACCTACGAGCAGTACTTC. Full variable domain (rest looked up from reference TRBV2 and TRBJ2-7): EPEVTQTPSHQVTQMGQEVILRCVPISNHLYFYWYRQILGQKVEFLVSFYNNEISEKSEIFDDQFSVERPDGSNFTLKIRSTKLEDSAMYFCASQLGTSTYEQYFGPGTRLTVT.

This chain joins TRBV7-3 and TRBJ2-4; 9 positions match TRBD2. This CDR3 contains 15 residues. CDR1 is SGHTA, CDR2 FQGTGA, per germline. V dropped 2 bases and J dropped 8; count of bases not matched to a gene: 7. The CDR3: CASSLGGGAMDIQYF. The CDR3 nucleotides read TGTGCCAGCAGCTTAGGCGGGGGGGCCATGGACATTCAGTACTTC. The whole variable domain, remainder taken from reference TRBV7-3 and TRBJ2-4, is GAGVSQTPSNKVTEKGKYVELRCDPISGHTALYWYRQSLGQGPEFLIYFQGTGAADDSGLPNDRFFAVRPEGSVSTLKIQRTERGDSAVYLCASSLGGGAMDIQYFGAGTRLSVL.

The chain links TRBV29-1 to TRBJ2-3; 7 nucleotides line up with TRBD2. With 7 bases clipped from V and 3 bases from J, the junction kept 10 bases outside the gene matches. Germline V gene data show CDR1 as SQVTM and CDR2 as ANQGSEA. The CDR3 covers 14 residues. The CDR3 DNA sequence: TGCAGCGCCCGACTAGCAGTTAGAACAGATACGCAGTATTTT. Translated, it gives CSARLAVRTDTQYF.

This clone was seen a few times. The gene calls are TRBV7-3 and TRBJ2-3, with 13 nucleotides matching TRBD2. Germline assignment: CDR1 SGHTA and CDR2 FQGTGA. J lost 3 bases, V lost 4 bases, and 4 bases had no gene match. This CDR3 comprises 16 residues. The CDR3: CASSYMGLAGTDTQYF. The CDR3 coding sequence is TGTGCCAGCAGCTATATGGGACTAGCGGGGACAGATACGCAGTATTTT.

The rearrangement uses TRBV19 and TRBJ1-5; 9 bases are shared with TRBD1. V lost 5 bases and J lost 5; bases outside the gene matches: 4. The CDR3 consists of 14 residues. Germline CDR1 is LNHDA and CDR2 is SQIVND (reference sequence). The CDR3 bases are TGTGCCAGTAGTTACCGGGACAGGGATCAGCCCCAGCATTTT. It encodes CASSYRDRDQPQHF.

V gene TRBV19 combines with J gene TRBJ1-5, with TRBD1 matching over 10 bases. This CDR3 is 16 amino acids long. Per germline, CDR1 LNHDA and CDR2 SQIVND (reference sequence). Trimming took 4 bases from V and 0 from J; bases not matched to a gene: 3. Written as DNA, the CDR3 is TGTGCCAGTAGTAGGGACAGGGGTTATAGCAATCAGCCCCAGCATTTT. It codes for CASSRDRGYSNQPQHF.

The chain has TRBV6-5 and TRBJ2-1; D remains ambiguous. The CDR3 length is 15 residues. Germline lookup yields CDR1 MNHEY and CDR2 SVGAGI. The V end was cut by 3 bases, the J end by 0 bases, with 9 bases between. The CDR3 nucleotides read TGTGCCAGCAGTTATGGTTACAGCTCCTACAATGAGCAGTTCTTC. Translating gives CASSYGYSSYNEQFF.

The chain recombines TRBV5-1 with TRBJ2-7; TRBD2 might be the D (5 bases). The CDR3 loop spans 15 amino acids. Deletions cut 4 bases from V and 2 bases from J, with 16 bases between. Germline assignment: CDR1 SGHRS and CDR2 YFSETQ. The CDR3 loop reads CASSGGLSPTYEQYF. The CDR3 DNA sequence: TGCGCCAGCAGCGGCGGACTCTCACCCACCTACGAGCAGTACTTC.